The 25 T cell receptor beta chains below come from one sample, sequenced in a study of blood T cell repertoires in COVID-19. Clones were sequenced by immunoSEQ multiplex PCR, and TCRdb holds only the in-frame ones, with some missing. The repertoire holds about 14,000 clones, with approximately 90% as singletons. Material for sequencing was peripheral blood. Receptors originate from a human donor in a cohort sampled during active COVID-19.

V usage is TRBV6-4 and J usage is TRBJ2-2; 9 bases line up with TRBD1. Germline loops: CDR1 MRHNA, CDR2 SNTAGT. J lost 3 bases, V lost 4 bases, and 0 bases had no gene match. This CDR3 has 14 residues. CDR3 in amino acids: CASSGTGDTGELFF. The DNA for the CDR3 is TGTGCCAGCAGTGGGACAGGGGACACCGGGGAGCTGTTTTTT.

The chain links TRBV6-2 or TRBV6-3 to TRBJ1-6; D may be TRBD1 (5 bases). This CDR3 has 14 residues. V was shortened by 2 bases and J by 8 bases, with 10 bases between the two germline ends. CDR1 MNHEY and CDR2 SVGEGT come from the germline V gene. CDR3 sequence reads: CASSYPGPHSPLHF. CDR3 nucleotide sequence: TGTGCCAGCAGTTACCCAGGGCCGCATTCACCCCTCCACTTT.

The chain joins TRBV9 to TRBJ1-2, with 9 bases that match TRBD1. V was pared by 3 bases and J by 2 bases, with 2 bases of the junction left unmatched. Germline V gene data show CDR1 as SGDLS and CDR2 as YYNGEE. The CDR3 contains 14 residues. The CDR3 coding sequence is TGTGCCAGCAGCGGACAGGGGGTCAACTATGGCTACACCTTC. Its translation: CASSGQGVNYGYTF.

The chain has TRBV3-1 (or the pseudogene TRBV3-2) and TRBJ1-3; D may be TRBD1 (6 bases). Trimming removed 1 base at V and 0 bases at J, with 13 bases between. The CDR3 spans 17 residues. Germline V gene lookup returns CDR1 LGHDT and CDR2 YNNKEL (reference sequence). The CDR3 DNA is TGTGCCAGCAGCCAAGCTGGGGGGGCAAACTCTGGAAACACCATATATTTT. It codes for CASSQAGGANSGNTIYF.

This chain joins TRBV5-4 and TRBJ1-6; TRBD1 aligns across 8 bases. The J segment lost 8 bases and the V segment lost 9 bases, leaving 13 bases of the junction unmatched. Per germline, CDR1 SGHNT and CDR2 YYREEE (reference sequence). The CDR3 length is 15 residues. The CDR3 DNA is TGTGCCACCACACAACAGACAGGGGCCTATTCACCCCTCCACTTT. Its translation is CATTQQTGAYSPLHF.

The rearrangement joins TRBV2 to TRBJ2-7, with 10 bases matching TRBD1. V gave up 6 bases and J gave up 2 bases; unmatched junction bases: 7. The length of the CDR3 is 15 residues. Germline CDR1 and CDR2: SNHLY and FYNNEI. The CDR3 region is CASRDGTGVPYEQYF. In nucleotides, the CDR3 is TGTGCCAGCAGAGACGGGACAGGGGTTCCCTACGAGCAGTACTTC.

The J gene is TRBJ2-7, the V gene TRBV7-2; D is uncertain. Trimming left V 1 base short and J 0 bases short, with 7 bases between. The CDR3 consists of 14 residues. In germline, CDR1 is SGHTA, CDR2 FQGNSA. The CDR3 DNA reads as TGTGCCAGCAGCTTAGATACCGGCTCCTACGAGCAGTACTTC. Protein: CASSLDTGSYEQYF.

V is TRBV10-3 and J is TRBJ1-4, with 7 bases lining up with TRBD1. The CDR3 runs 13 residues. V lost 8 bases to trimming and J lost 1 base; unmatched junction nucleotides: 1. Germline V gene data show CDR1 as ENHRY and CDR2 as SYGVKD. CDR3 region: CAIAGGTNEKLFF. CDR3 sequence (DNA): TGTGCCATCGCAGGGGGAACTAATGAAAAACTGTTTTTT.

The chain has TRBV30 and TRBJ1-2, with 12 nucleotides matching TRBD1. J lost 8 bases, V lost 4 bases, and 8 bases had no gene match. The germline CDR1 and CDR2 sequences are GTSNPN and SVGIG (reference sequence). This CDR3 spans 14 amino acids. The CDR3 region is CAWMPGQGAKGYTF. CDR3 nucleotides: TGTGCCTGGATGCCGGGACAGGGGGCAAAAGGCTACACCTTC.

This chain uses TRBV7-2 with TRBJ2-7; a weak D match, TRBD1 (6 bases). Germline V gene sequence: CDR1 SGHTA, CDR2 FQGNSA. Trimming cost V 0 bases and J 2 bases, with 11 bases left between them. This CDR3 is 15 amino acids long. CDR3 in DNA: TGTGCCAGCAGCTTAGCGGGGACACAAACCTACGAGCAGTACTTC. This gives the protein CASSLAGTQTYEQYF.

V is TRBV5-4 and J is TRBJ2-1; TRBD1 is a possible D gene (6 bases). The germline V gene has CDR1 SGHNT and CDR2 YYREEE (reference sequence). The CDR3 covers 15 residues. V was trimmed by 3 bases and J by 1 base, leaving 11 bases between them. The chain's CDR3 is CASSWGRVSYNEQFF. CDR3 DNA sequence: TGTGCCAGCAGCTGGGGGCGGGTTTCCTACAATGAGCAGTTCTTC.

The chain carries TRBV6-5 and TRBJ1-2; no definite D call. In germline, CDR1 is MNHEY, CDR2 SVGAGI. V dropped 6 bases and J dropped 2 bases, with 16 bases sitting between them. The CDR3 covers 15 residues. CDR3 in DNA: TGTGCCAGCAGGGCGGCGATGGGAGGGAACTATGGCTACACCTTC. Protein product: CASRAAMGGNYGYTF.

The rearrangement links TRBV7-9 to TRBJ1-4; a weak D match, TRBD1 (5 bases). Germline loops: CDR1 SEHNR, CDR2 FQNEAQ (reference sequence). The CDR3 is 14 amino acids. V was cut by 6 bases and J by 9 bases, with 17 bases left in between. The CDR3 loop reads CASSSQGIEQKLFF. For the CDR3, the DNA is TGTGCCAGCAGTTCTCAGGGTATAGAGCAAAAACTGTTTTTT.

This clone has just one count. The V gene is TRBV4-3, the J gene TRBJ1-6, with TRBD1 matching 8 bases. Germline-derived CDR1 and CDR2 are LGHNA and YSLEER. Unmatched junction bases numbered 6, after V lost 0 bases and J lost 8 bases. The CDR3 runs 16 residues. CDR3 DNA sequence: TGCGCCAGCAGCCAAGAAGCCAGGGGGCTATATTCACCCCTCCACTTT. Translating it yields CASSQEARGLYSPLHF.

J is TRBJ1-5 and V is TRBV5-1, with TRBD1 identical over 11 bases. Germline-derived CDR1 and CDR2 are SGHRS and YFSETQ. The V segment lost 4 bases and the J segment 6 bases; nucleotides outside the gene matches: 6. There are 15 residues in the CDR3. The CDR3 coding sequence is TGCGCCAGCAGCGCCGGGACAGGGGGAATTCAGCCCCAGCATTTT. It encodes CASSAGTGGIQPQHF.

The V and J genes are TRBV6-2 or TRBV6-3 and TRBJ2-7; D may be TRBD1 (5 bases). V was pared by 4 bases and J by 3 bases, with 13 bases between. CDR1 MNHEY and CDR2 SVGEGT come from the germline V gene. This CDR3 has 14 residues. CDR3: CASSFNDRGYEQYF. Here the CDR3 DNA reads TGTGCCAGCAGTTTTAACGACAGAGGCTACGAGCAGTACTTC.

A note on this clone: Compared with germline, one end of the junction differs, possibly owing to a read error. This rearrangement joins TRBV3-1 (or the pseudogene TRBV3-2) to TRBJ2-7; the D is unclear. CDR3 length equals 14 residues. The V gene's germline CDR1 is LGHDT and CDR2 YNNKEL (reference sequence). CDR3 DNA sequence: TGTGCCAGCAGCCAAATTCACAGATCCTTCGAGCAGTACTTC. This codes for CASSQIHRSFEQYF.

This chain uses TRBV6-5 with TRBJ1-4; 7 bases line up with TRBD1. CDR3 size: 14 residues. Losses at the gene ends were 2 bases for V and 5 bases for J; bases not matched to a gene: 2. The V gene's germline CDR1 is MNHEY and CDR2 SVGAGI. The CDR3 is CASSYAGGNEKLFF. CDR3 DNA sequence: TGTGCCAGCAGTTACGCAGGGGGGAATGAAAAACTGTTTTTT.

The V call is TRBV18, the J call TRBJ1-1; 8 bases match TRBD1. Losses at the gene ends were 3 bases for V and 1 base for J; bases not matched to a gene: 4. The germline gives CDR1 KGHSH, CDR2 LQKENI. The CDR3 is 15 amino acids. The CDR3 loop reads CASSPRGPGNTEAFF. CDR3 DNA sequence: TGTGCCAGCTCACCCAGGGGGCCGGGGAACACTGAAGCTTTCTTT.

This clone was observed a single time. The rearrangement uses TRBV27 and TRBJ2-5; 10 nucleotides line up with TRBD1. V was pared by 5 bases and J by 6 bases, with 9 bases of the junction left unmatched. The CDR3 extends over 15 amino acids. Germline V lookup: CDR1 MNHEY, CDR2 SMNVEV (reference sequence). Here the CDR3 DNA reads TGTGCCAGCAGTCATCGACAGGGGGCTATGAAGACCCAGTACTTC. Translation: CASSHRQGAMKTQYF.

The J gene is TRBJ2-5, the V gene TRBV12-3 or TRBV12-4; weak D call: TRBD2 (6 bases). The CDR3 is 13 amino acids. V lost 3 bases and J 3 bases, leaving 8 bases between the germline ends. CDR3 loop: CASSFGLKETQYF. The CDR3 nucleotides are TGTGCCAGCAGTTTTGGACTAAAAGAGACCCAGTACTTC.

V gene TRBV29-1 combines with J gene TRBJ2-7, with 7 bases fitting TRBD1. Trimming took 7 bases from V and 3 from J; bases not matched to a gene: 3. This CDR3 is 11 amino acids long. CDR1 is SQVTM and CDR2 is ANQGSEA in the germline V gene. CDR3 sequence: CSAGTDYEQYF. The DNA of the CDR3 is TGCAGCGCCGGGACAGACTACGAGCAGTACTTC.

This chain uses TRBV7-9 with TRBJ1-3; D is ambiguous. Germline V gene sequence: CDR1 SEHNR, CDR2 FQNEAQ (reference sequence). The CDR3 is 14 amino acids. The germline V and J ends were trimmed by 2 bases and 4 bases, with 9 bases remaining between them. The DNA of the CDR3 is TGTGCCAGCAGCTTAAGTCTATCCGGAAACACCATATATTTT. This gives the protein CASSLSLSGNTIYF.

The chain joins TRBV11-2 to TRBJ1-6, with 7 bases that match TRBD1. The CDR3 has 16 residues. V lost 4 bases and J lost 6; bases outside the gene matches: 9. Germline assignment: CDR1 SGHAT and CDR2 FQNNGV. This chain's CDR3 is CASSSHSGTANSPLHF. Written as DNA, the CDR3 is TGTGCCAGCAGCTCCCACTCCGGGACAGCTAATTCACCCCTCCACTTT.

The chain uses TRBV2 and TRBJ1-1; the match to TRBD1 covers 9 bases. CDR3 length equals 12 residues. Germline assignment: CDR1 SNHLY and CDR2 FYNNEI. The V gene end was trimmed by 6 bases and the J gene end by 7 bases; junction bases not matched to a gene: 3. CDR3 sequence reads: CASRRGQGEAFF. For the CDR3, the DNA is TGTGCCAGCAGAAGGGGACAGGGTGAAGCTTTCTTT.